These T cell receptor beta chains were read from a single sample in a study of T cell responses to AZD1222 COVID-19 vaccine. Produced via immunoSEQ multiplex PCR; TCRdb's table is partial and in-frame only. The sample has over 70,000 clones, 60% to 85% seen once. Sequences were derived from peripheral blood, sampled 28 days after the second dose of the MenACWY control vaccine. Receptor source: an adult who received the MenACWY meningococcal vaccine as a control. Both conserved end residues are part of each CDR3. Fields, in order: clone size, V gene, CDR3 protein. Clone size is given for some rows only: seen once, a few or many times, or a class if the clone is expanded.

>once|TRBV5-1
CASSLGTGGNTEAFF
>once|TRBV19
CASSMGGPETQYF
>once|TRBV7-9
CASSLEGAGLNGYTF
>few|TRBV4-2
CASSPVGQGNTEAFF
>NA|TRBV10-3
CAISPRETGELFF
>few|TRBV29-1
CSVVRDYDEQYF
>NA|TRBV7-2
CASSINRGDYGYTF
>NA|TRBV2
CASSDLRAPNEKLFF
>NA|TRBV19
CASRSPGAANSNQPQHF
>NA|TRBV9
CASSPDPASGSETQYF
>NA|TRBV27
CASSLLPGQGSYEQYF
>NA|TRBV7-8
CASSRFGFANTGELFF
>NA|TRBV3-1/TRBV3-2
CASSPQGAGNTIYF
>once|TRBV19
CASSIYDPRGYGYTF
>NA|TRBV14
CASSQAGIRNEQFF
>NA|TRBV7-9
CASSLGAMEPQHF
>NA|TRBV29-1
CSVDRTGTNTEAFF
>NA|TRBV30
CAWSVSGATEAFF
>NA|TRBV2
CASSVELGLGNEQFF
>NA|TRBV6-2/TRBV6-3
CASSPWTGVSTEAFF
>NA|TRBV7-2
CATKNPSGNTIYF
>NA|TRBV5-1
CASSLGWGEAFF
>NA|TRBV7-2
CASSPLRLNTEAFF
>NA|TRBV6-1
CASSEIWAGGRNTEAFF
>NA|TRBV5-4
CASSLDRGETQYF
>NA|TRBV6-5
CASSKSGGGNEKLFF
>once|TRBV2
CASWASYEQYF
>once|TRBV7-9
CASSRIQGVGYGYTF
>NA|TRBV19
CASQGGRIMNTEAFF
>NA|TRBV19
CASSHRADGAEAFF
>NA|TRBV29-1
CSPTGDDYGYTF
>once|TRBV10-3
CAISLGVAGTYEQYF
>many|TRBV29-1
CSVWGRANTEAFF
>NA|TRBV2
CAGGADTYEQYF
>NA|TRBV6-1
CASSEARSLRGYTF
>NA|TRBV19
CASSIGGGVETQYF
>NA|TRBV19
CASSRDRGHQGYGYTF
>NA|TRBV5-1
CASSLGSAGRNEKLFF
>NA|TRBV4-1
CASSQTFDRAEEAFF